Listed here is a single T cell receptor beta chain. Produced via immunoSEQ multiplex PCR; TCRdb's table is partial and in-frame only. The sample consists of some 170,000 clones, roughly 92% of them appearing once. The data stem from a study of T cell responses to AZD1222 COVID-19 vaccine. The CDR3 loop spans 17 amino acids. Germline assignment: CDR1 LNHDA and CDR2 SQIVND (reference sequence). Germline trimming cut 4 bases from V and 3 bases from J; bases unmatched to any gene: 9. The chain employs TRBV19 and TRBJ2-3; TRBD1 matches 11 bases. The source of this sequence is an adult in good health. Sequenced here: peripheral blood, sampled on day 0 of AZD1222 vaccination. CDR3 DNA sequence: TGTGCCAGTAGTACAGGACAGGGGGCCTTAGGGACAGATACGCAGTATTTT. Residues: CASSTGQGALGTDTQYF.